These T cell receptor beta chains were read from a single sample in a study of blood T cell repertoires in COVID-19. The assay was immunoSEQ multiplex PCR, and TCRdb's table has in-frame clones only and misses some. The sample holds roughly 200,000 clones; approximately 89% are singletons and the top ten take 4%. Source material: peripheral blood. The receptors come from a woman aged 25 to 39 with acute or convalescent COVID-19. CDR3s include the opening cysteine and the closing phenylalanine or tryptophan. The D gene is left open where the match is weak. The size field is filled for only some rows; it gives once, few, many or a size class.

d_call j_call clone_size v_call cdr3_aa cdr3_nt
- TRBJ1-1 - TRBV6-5 CASSYDSGIAAFF TGTGCCAGCAGTTACGATTCGGGGATAGCGGCTTTCTTT
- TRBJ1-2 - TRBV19 CASSTGAGYGYTF TGTGCCAGTAGTACTGGGGCAGGTTATGGCTACACCTTC
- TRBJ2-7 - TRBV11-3 CASSSRVLDSYEQYF TGTGCCAGCAGCAGCAGGGTTCTGGACTCCTACGAGCAGTACTTC
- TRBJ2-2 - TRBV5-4 CASSLFPSPGTGELFF TGTGCCAGCAGCTTGTTCCCTAGCCCTGGCACCGGGGAGCTGTTTTTT
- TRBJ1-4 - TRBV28 CASSGTEEKLFF TGTGCCAGCAGTGGGACTGAGGAAAAACTGTTTTTT
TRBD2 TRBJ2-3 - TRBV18 CASSPRLAEGTDTQYF TGTGCCAGCTCTCCGCGACTAGCGGAAGGAACAGATACGCAGTATTTT
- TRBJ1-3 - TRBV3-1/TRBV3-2 CASSLNRVHSGNTIYF TGTGCCAGCAGCCTAAACAGGGTTCACTCTGGAAACACCATATATTTT
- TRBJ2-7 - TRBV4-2 CASSQGRYSYEQYF TGTGCCAGCAGCCAAGGGAGGTACTCCTACGAGCAGTACTTC
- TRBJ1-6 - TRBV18 CASSPGTTGTTLHF TGTGCCAGCTCACCAGGGACAACGGGGACAACCCTCCACTTT
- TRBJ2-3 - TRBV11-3 CASSLVTSHPDTQYF TGTGCCAGCAGCTTAGTGACTTCCCATCCAGATACGCAGTATTTT
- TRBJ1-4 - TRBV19 CASSIGGGINEKLFF TGTGCCAGTAGTATAGGGGGGGGCATCAATGAAAAACTGTTTTTT
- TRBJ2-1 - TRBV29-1 CSVAGTHGASEQFF TGCAGCGTTGCCGGGACTCATGGTGCAAGTGAGCAGTTCTTC
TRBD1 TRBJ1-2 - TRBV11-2 CASSLQQGIDYGYTF TGTGCCAGCAGCTTACAACAGGGGATCGACTATGGCTACACCTTC
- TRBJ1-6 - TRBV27 CASSLYPPSSYNSPLHF TGTGCCAGCAGTTTATACCCACCGAGCTCCTATAATTCACCCCTCCACTTT
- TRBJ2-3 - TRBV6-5 CASSPGTRGPDTQYF TGTGCCAGCAGCCCCGGGACCAGGGGCCCAGATACGCAGTATTTT
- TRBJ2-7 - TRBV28 CASSFSRNYEQYF TGTGCCAGCAGTTTTTCCCGTAACTACGAGCAGTACTTC
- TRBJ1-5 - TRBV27 CASSFGGRNQPQHF TGTGCCAGCAGTTTTGGAGGGAGGAATCAGCCCCAGCATTTT
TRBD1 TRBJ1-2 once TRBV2 CASSYYRGRFESGYTF TGTGCCAGCAGTTATTACAGGGGGCGCTTTGAAAGTGGCTACACCTTC
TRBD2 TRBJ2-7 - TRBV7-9 CASRTGTTYEQYF TGTGCCAGCAGAACGGGGACTACTTACGAGCAGTACTTC
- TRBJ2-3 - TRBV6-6 CASSPGLGSRTDTQYF TGTGCCAGCAGTCCCGGCCTGGGTTCGAGGACAGATACGCAGTATTTT
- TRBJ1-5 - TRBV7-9 CASSAGAQPQHF TGTGCCAGCAGCGCAGGGGCTCAGCCCCAGCATTTT
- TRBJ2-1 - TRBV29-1 CSVEPLSSYNEQFF TGCAGCGTTGAACCCCTAAGCTCCTACAATGAGCAGTTCTTC
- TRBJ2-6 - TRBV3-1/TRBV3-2 CASSQWSSGANVLTF TGTGCCAGCAGCCAGTGGAGCTCTGGGGCCAACGTCCTGACTTTC
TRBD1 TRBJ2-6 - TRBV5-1 CASSVTGATTGANVLTF TGCGCCAGCAGCGTGACAGGGGCCACTACTGGGGCCAACGTCCTGACTTTC